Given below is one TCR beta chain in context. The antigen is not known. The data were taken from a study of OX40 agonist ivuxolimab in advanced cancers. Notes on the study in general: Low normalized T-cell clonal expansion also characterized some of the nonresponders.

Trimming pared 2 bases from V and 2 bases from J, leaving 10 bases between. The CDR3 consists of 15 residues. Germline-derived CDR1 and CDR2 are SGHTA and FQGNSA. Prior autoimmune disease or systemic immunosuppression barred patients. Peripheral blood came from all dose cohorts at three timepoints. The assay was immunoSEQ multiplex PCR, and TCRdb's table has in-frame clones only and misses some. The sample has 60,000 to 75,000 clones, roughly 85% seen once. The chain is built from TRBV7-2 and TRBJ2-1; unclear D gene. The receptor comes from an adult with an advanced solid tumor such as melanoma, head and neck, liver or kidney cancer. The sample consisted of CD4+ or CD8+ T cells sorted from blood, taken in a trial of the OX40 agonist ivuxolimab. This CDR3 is CASSLTRNPYNEQFF. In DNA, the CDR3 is TGTGCCAGCAGCTTAACGCGTAACCCCTACAATGAGCAGTTCTTC.